These 24 T cell receptor beta chains came from one sample sequenced in a study of OX40 agonist ivuxolimab in advanced cancers. The data were produced by immunoSEQ multiplex PCR, yet TCRdb's version contains in-frame clones alone and is incomplete. The sample lists roughly 32,000 clones; approximately 88% were seen once. The material was CD4+ or CD8+ T cells sorted from blood, obtained in a trial of the OX40 agonist ivuxolimab. The receptors were sampled from an adult with an advanced solid tumor such as melanoma, head and neck, liver or kidney cancer.

This rearrangement joins TRBV28 to TRBJ2-5; D perhaps matches TRBD2 (5 bases). Between the trimmed V and J ends, which lost 7 bases and 5 bases, there was a span of 17 bases. CDR3 size: 14 residues. Per the germline V gene, CDR1 is MDHEN and CDR2 is SYDVKM. The CDR3 DNA is TGTGCCAGCACCGCAGTCGGGGATGGGGAGACCCAGTACTTC. Encoded protein: CASTAVGDGETQYF.

V gene TRBV27 combines with J gene TRBJ2-5, with D possibly TRBD1 on 5 matching bases. The end of the DNA is better explained by TRBJ2-7, so the J call may be wrong. There are 14 residues in the CDR3. Germline CDR1 and CDR2: MNHEY and SMNVEV (reference sequence). CDR3 residues: CASSLWGATYEQYF. The CDR3 DNA reads TGTGCCAGCAGTTTATGGGGCGCCACTTACGAGCAGTACTTC.

J is TRBJ1-4 and V is TRBV30; 12 bases match TRBD1. CDR1 GTSNPN and CDR2 SVGIG come from the germline V gene (reference sequence). The CDR3 totals 16 residues. The V gene end was trimmed by 0 bases and the J gene end by 8 bases; junction bases not matched to a gene: 7. CDR3 amino acids: CAWSVGTGGSEEKLFF. Written as DNA, the CDR3 is TGTGCCTGGAGTGTTGGGACAGGGGGCTCGGAGGAAAAACTGTTTTTT.

The rearrangement uses TRBV7-3 and TRBJ2-3, with a tentative D call TRBD2 (7 bases). This CDR3 has 15 amino acids. Between the trimmed V and J ends, which lost 3 bases and 4 bases, there was a span of 14 bases. Per the germline V gene, CDR1 is SGHTA and CDR2 is FQGTGA. This CDR3 is CASSFGGGASDTQYF. CDR3 nucleotide sequence: TGTGCCAGCAGCTTTGGAGGGGGGGCCTCAGATACGCAGTATTTT.

The chain links TRBV19 to TRBJ1-1; 7 bases agree with TRBD1. The CDR3 length is 14 residues. Germline V CDR1 and CDR2: LNHDA, SQIVND (reference sequence). V was pared by 6 bases and J by 1 base, with 5 bases of the junction left unmatched. CDR3 amino acids: CASSLDRSNTEAFF. Here the CDR3 DNA reads TGTGCCAGTAGCCTGGACAGGTCGAACACTGAAGCTTTCTTT.

This clone has only one observation. V gene TRBV5-1 combines with J gene TRBJ2-5; a weak D match, TRBD2 (5 bases). This CDR3 is 15 amino acids long. Trimming stripped 0 bases from V and 5 bases from J, with 14 bases between. Germline V gene sequence: CDR1 SGHRS, CDR2 YFSETQ. CDR3: CASSLESGGYETQYF. The CDR3 DNA reads TGCGCCAGCAGCTTGGAGTCGGGCGGGTATGAGACCCAGTACTTC.

This rearrangement joins TRBV5-6 to TRBJ2-2; D ambiguous. This CDR3 is 13 amino acids long. Germline CDR1 SGHDT, CDR2 YYEEEE. V was pared by 1 base and J by 6 bases, with 7 bases between. The CDR3: CASSLLGAGELFF. CDR3 coding DNA: TGTGCCAGCAGCTTGTTGGGTGCCGGGGAGCTGTTTTTT.

The chain is built from TRBV27 and TRBJ1-5, with 11 bases fitting TRBD1. The CDR3 spans 16 residues. Trimming at V came to 7 bases and at J to 6 bases, leaving 11 bases not matched to a gene. Germline lookup yields CDR1 MNHEY and CDR2 SMNVEV (reference sequence). CDR3 loop: CASTPEWTGGGQPQHF. For the CDR3, the DNA is TGTGCCAGCACCCCCGAGTGGACAGGGGGCGGTCAGCCCCAGCATTTT.

This rearrangement joins TRBV2 to TRBJ2-1, with TRBD1 identical over 9 bases. The V and J ends lost 7 bases and 7 bases, in that order; junction bases with no gene match: 5. Per the germline V gene, CDR1 is SNHLY and CDR2 is FYNNEI. The CDR3 consists of 13 residues. CDR3 sequence reads: CASNRGLENEQFF. CDR3 DNA sequence: TGTGCCAGCAACAGGGGGCTTGAGAATGAGCAGTTCTTC.

This clone has just one count. The chain is built from TRBV9 and TRBJ2-1, with TRBD2 matching over 11 bases. This CDR3 region has 16 residues. The germline V gene has CDR1 SGDLS and CDR2 YYNGEE. Germline trimming cut 0 bases from V and 5 bases from J; bases unmatched to any gene: 4. For the CDR3, the DNA is TGTGCCAGCAGCGTAGGGCTAGCGGGGGGCCACAATGAGCAGTTCTTC. Its translation: CASSVGLAGGHNEQFF.

The chain joins TRBV10-2 to TRBJ2-7, with 7 bases identical to TRBD2. The germline V gene encodes CDR1 WSHSY and CDR2 SAAADI. After removal of 0 bases from V and 5 bases from J, the junction contained 4 bases not matched to a gene. The CDR3 covers 14 residues. The CDR3 DNA reads TGCGCCAGCAGTGAGTCATGGGGGGGGGACGAGCAGTACTTC. Translated, it gives CASSESWGGDEQYF.

The table lists this clone with a few counts. The chain couples TRBV10-3 to TRBJ1-6, with 8 positions matching TRBD1. The CDR3 extends over 14 amino acids. The V segment lost 9 bases and the J segment 7 bases; nucleotides outside the gene matches: 8. Germline values: CDR1 ENHRY, CDR2 SYGVKD. This CDR3 reads CAINDRGWNSPLHF. In DNA, the CDR3 is TGTGCCATAAACGACAGGGGTTGGAATTCACCCCTCCACTTT.

The chain couples TRBV28 to TRBJ1-5; D is ambiguous. CDR1 and CDR2 (germline): MDHEN, SYDVKM. There are 14 residues in the CDR3. The V gene lost 5 bases and the J gene lost 0 bases, with 8 bases spanning the gap. CDR3: CASSLRASNQPQHF. CDR3 in DNA: TGTGCCAGCAGTCTCCGGGCTAGCAATCAGCCCCAGCATTTT.

The chain combines TRBV29-1 with TRBJ2-3; 16 bases are shared with TRBD2. This CDR3 spans 16 amino acids. Germline V gene data show CDR1 as SQVTM and CDR2 as ANQGSEA. With V trimmed by 3 bases and J by 3 bases, 3 bases remained unmatched. The CDR3: CSVDLGLAGGTDTQYF. The CDR3 bases are TGCAGCGTTGATCTGGGACTAGCGGGGGGGACAGATACGCAGTATTTT.

This sequence joins TRBV5-6 and TRBJ1-2; unclear D gene. The V and J ends lost 4 bases and 4 bases respectively, with 11 bases between them. Germline CDR1 is SGHDT and CDR2 is YYEEEE. The CDR3 has 13 amino acids. The CDR3 DNA reads as TGTGCCAGCAGCCTCGGGGATTCCTATGGCTACACCTTC. It encodes CASSLGDSYGYTF. The full variable domain, its missing parts supplied by reference TRBV5-6 and TRBJ1-2, is DAGVTQSPTHLIKTRGQQVTLRCSPKSGHDTVSWYQQALGQGPQFIFQYYEEEERQRGNFPDRFSGHQFPNYSSELNVNALLLGDSALYLCASSLGDSYGYTFGSGTRLTVV.

The CDR3 DNA reads as TGTGCCAGCAGGCTAGAGGAGGGTAGCACTGAAGCTTTCTTT. Translating it yields CASRLEEGSTEAFF. The chain recombines TRBV4-2 with TRBJ1-1; D call uncertain. The V end was cut by 6 bases, the J end by 4 bases, with 15 bases between. Per the germline V gene, CDR1 is LGHNA and CDR2 is YNFKEQ. The CDR3 consists of 14 residues.

The gene calls are TRBV11-2 and TRBJ1-1; D is unresolved. This CDR3 has 13 amino acids. V lost 5 bases and J 8 bases, leaving 15 bases between the germline ends. CDR1 SGHAT and CDR2 FQNNGV come from the germline V gene. For the CDR3, the DNA is TGTGCCAGCAGCCCGGCTCCGGGCCTCGAAGCTTTCTTT. It translates to CASSPAPGLEAFF.

The chain employs TRBV7-9 and TRBJ2-5; a possible D gene is TRBD2 (6 bases). Trimming cost V 1 base and J 4 bases, with 13 bases left between them. Germline V gives CDR1 SEHNR, CDR2 FQNEAQ (reference sequence). The CDR3 covers 15 residues. The CDR3 loop reads CASSLVRLEGETQYF. The CDR3 DNA reads as TGTGCCAGCAGCTTAGTCCGTCTGGAGGGAGAGACCCAGTACTTC.

This clone was recorded only once. The chain is built from TRBV28 and TRBJ2-7; D call uncertain. The CDR3 extends over 14 amino acids. Germline V CDR1 and CDR2: MDHEN, SYDVKM. V was shortened by 4 bases and J by 4 bases, with 14 bases between the two germline ends. In nucleotides, the CDR3 is TGTGCCAGCAGTTCCAATCGGACGCCTTACGAGCAGTACTTC. Protein: CASSSNRTPYEQYF. Full variable domain (missing parts from reference TRBV28 and TRBJ2-7): DVKVTQSSRYLVKRTGEKVFLECVQDMDHENMFWYRQDPGLGLRLIYFSYDVKMKEKGDIPEGYSVSREKKERFSLILESASTNQTSMYLCASSSNRTPYEQYFGPGTRLTVT.

This clone was found a few times. The chain is built from TRBV7-9 and TRBJ1-6; unclear D gene. V was clipped by 1 base and J by 0 bases, with 7 bases between them. The CDR3 has 16 residues. The germline CDR1 and CDR2 sequences are SEHNR and FQNEAQ (reference sequence). The CDR3 is CASSLDGSSYNSPLHF. CDR3 nucleotides: TGTGCCAGCAGCTTAGACGGAAGCTCCTATAATTCACCCCTCCACTTT.

V gene TRBV6-5 combines with J gene TRBJ2-2, with 7 bases lining up with TRBD1. With V trimmed by 6 bases and J by 5 bases, 3 bases remained unmatched. The germline V gene has CDR1 MNHEY and CDR2 SVGAGI. The CDR3 runs to 13 residues. For the CDR3, the DNA is TGTGCCAGCAGAACAGGGGTAACCGGGGAGCTGTTTTTT. Its translation: CASRTGVTGELFF.

A single count supports this clone. V usage is TRBV5-1 and J usage is TRBJ1-3; no reliable D call. This CDR3 is 15 amino acids long. Germline CDR1 is SGHRS and CDR2 is YFSETQ. Trimming pared 0 bases from V and 1 base from J, leaving 8 bases between. The CDR3 is CASSLAEASGNTIYF. CDR3 nucleotide sequence: TGCGCCAGCAGCTTGGCGGAGGCTTCTGGAAACACCATATATTTT.

The chain has TRBV30 and TRBJ1-6; D unresolved. Deletions cut 3 bases from V and 3 bases from J, with 6 bases between. Germline CDR1 reads GTSNPN; CDR2 reads SVGIG (reference sequence). This CDR3 comprises 13 residues. DNA for the CDR3: TGTGCCTGGAGGTCCGTCTATAATTCACCCCTCCACTTT. Translating gives CAWRSVYNSPLHF.

This clone was seen a handful of times. The chain is built from TRBV4-1 and TRBJ2-7; a possible D gene is TRBD1 (5 bases). This CDR3 comprises 15 residues. From germline, CDR1 is MGHRA and CDR2 YSYEKL. The ends were cut back, 1 base at V and 1 base at J, with 11 bases in the middle. Here the CDR3 DNA reads TGCGCCAGCAGCCAAGGGGCAGGGCAGTCCTACGAGCAGTACTTC. It yields the protein CASSQGAGQSYEQYF.